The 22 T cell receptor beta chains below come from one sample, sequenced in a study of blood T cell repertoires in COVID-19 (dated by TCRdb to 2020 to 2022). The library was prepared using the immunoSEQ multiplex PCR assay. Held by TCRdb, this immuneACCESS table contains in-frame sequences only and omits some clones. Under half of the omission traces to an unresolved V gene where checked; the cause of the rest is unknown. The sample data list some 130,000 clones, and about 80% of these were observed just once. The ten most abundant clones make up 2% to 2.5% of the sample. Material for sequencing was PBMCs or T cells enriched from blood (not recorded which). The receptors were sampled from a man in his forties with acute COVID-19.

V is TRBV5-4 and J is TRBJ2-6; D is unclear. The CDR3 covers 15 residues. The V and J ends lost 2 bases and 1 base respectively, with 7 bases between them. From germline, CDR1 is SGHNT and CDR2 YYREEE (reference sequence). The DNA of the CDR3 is TGTGCCAGCAGCTTTCATACATCTGGGGCCAACGTCCTGACTTTC. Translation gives CASSFHTSGANVLTF. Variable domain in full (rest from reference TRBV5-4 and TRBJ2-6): ETGVTQSPTHLIKTRGQQVTLRCSSQSGHNTVSWYQQALGQGPQFIFQYYREEENGRGNFPPRFSGLQFPNYSSELNVNALELDDSALYLCASSFHTSGANVLTFGAGSRLTVL.

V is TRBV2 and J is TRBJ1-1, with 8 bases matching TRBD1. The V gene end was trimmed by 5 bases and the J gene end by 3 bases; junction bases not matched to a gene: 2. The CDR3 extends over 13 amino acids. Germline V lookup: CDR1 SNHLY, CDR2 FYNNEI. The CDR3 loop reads CASSTGQDTEAFF. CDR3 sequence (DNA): TGTGCCAGCAGTACGGGACAGGACACTGAAGCTTTCTTT.

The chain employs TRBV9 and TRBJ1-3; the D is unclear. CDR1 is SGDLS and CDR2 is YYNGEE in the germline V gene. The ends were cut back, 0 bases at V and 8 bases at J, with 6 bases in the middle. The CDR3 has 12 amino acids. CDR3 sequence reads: CASSVGIDTIYF. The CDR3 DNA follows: TGTGCCAGCAGCGTAGGTATCGACACCATATATTTT.

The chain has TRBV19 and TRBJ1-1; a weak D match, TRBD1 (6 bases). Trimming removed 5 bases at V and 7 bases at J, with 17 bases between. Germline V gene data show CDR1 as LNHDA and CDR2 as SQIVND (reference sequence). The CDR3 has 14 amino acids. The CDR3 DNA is TGTGCCAGTAGTGGGGGCTGGGAGCTCCGTGAAGCTTTCTTT. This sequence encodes CASSGGWELREAFF.

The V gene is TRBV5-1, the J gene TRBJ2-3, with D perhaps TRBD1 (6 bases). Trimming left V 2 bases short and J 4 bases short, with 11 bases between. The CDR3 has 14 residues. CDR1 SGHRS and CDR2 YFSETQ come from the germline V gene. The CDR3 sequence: CASSFPQGPDTQYF. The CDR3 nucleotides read TGCGCCAGCAGCTTCCCACAGGGCCCAGATACGCAGTATTTT.

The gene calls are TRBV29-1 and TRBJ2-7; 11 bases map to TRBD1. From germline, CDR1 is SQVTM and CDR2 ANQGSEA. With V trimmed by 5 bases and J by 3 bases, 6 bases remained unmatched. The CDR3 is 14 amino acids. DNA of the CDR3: TGCAGCGTTACTTCCGGGACAGGGGGCTACGAGCAGTACTTC. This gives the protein CSVTSGTGGYEQYF.

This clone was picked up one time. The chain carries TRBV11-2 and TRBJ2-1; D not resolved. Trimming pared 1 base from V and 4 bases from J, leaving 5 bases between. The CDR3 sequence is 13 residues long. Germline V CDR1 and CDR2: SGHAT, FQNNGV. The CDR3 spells CASSLARYNEQFF. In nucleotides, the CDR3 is TGTGCCAGCAGCTTAGCCCGTTACAATGAGCAGTTCTTC.

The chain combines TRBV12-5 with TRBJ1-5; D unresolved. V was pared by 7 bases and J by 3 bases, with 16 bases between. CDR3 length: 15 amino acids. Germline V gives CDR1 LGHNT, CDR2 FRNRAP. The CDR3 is CASALRGEPNQPQHF. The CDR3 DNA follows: TGTGCTAGTGCTCTGAGAGGAGAGCCCAATCAGCCCCAGCATTTT.

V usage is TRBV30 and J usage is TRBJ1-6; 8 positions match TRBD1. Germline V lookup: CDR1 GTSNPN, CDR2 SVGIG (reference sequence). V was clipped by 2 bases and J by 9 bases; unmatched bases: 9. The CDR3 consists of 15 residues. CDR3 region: CAWSPGQGRGSPLHF. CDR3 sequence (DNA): TGTGCCTGGAGTCCCGGACAGGGAAGAGGTTCACCCCTCCACTTT.

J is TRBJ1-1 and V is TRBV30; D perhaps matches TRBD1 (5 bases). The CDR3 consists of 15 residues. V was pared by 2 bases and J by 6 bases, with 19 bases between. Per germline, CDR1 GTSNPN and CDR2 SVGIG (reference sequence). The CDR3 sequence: CAWSPMTDFVAEAFF. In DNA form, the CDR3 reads TGTGCCTGGAGTCCGATGACAGACTTTGTCGCTGAAGCTTTCTTT. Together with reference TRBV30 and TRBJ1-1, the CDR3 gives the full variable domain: SQTIHQWPATLVQPVGSPLSLECTVEGTSNPNLYWYRQAAGRGLQLLFYSVGIGQISSEVPQNLSASRPQDRQFILSSKKLLLSDSGFYLCAWSPMTDFVAEAFFGQGTRLTVV.

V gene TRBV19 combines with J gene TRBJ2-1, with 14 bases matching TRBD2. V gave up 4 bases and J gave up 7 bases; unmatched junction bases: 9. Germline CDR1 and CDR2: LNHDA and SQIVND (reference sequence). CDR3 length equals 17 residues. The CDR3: CASSTPGLAGARNEQFF. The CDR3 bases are TGTGCCAGTAGTACCCCGGGACTAGCGGGAGCACGAAATGAGCAGTTCTTC.

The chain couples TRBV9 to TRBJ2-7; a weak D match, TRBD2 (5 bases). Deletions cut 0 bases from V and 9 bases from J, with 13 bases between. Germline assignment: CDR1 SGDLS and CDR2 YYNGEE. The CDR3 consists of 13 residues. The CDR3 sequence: CASSVAMTGWQYF. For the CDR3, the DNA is TGTGCCAGCAGCGTAGCTATGACGGGATGGCAGTACTTC.

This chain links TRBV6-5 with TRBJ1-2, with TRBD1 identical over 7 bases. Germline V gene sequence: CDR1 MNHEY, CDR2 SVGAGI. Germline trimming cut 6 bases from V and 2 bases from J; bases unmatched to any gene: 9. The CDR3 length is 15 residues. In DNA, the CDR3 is TGTGCCAGCAGCCCCACACTGACAGGGAACTATGGCTACACCTTC. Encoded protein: CASSPTLTGNYGYTF.

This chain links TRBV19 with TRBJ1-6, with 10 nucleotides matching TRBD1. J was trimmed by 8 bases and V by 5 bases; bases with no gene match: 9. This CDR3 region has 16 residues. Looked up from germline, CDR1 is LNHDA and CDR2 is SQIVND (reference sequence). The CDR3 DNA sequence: TGTGCCAGTAGTCTGCGACAGGGGGCCGCTTATTCACCCCTCCACTTT. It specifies CASSLRQGAAYSPLHF.

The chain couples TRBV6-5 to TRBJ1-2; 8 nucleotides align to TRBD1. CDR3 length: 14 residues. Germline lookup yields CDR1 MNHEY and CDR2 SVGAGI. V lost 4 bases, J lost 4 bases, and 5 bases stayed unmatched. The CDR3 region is CASSLQGAGYGYTF. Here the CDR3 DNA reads TGTGCCAGCAGTTTGCAGGGGGCTGGCTATGGCTACACCTTC.

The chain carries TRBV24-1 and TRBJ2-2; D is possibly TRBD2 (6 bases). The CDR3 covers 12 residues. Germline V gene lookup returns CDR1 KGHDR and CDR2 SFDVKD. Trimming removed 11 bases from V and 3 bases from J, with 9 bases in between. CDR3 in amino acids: CASGAYTGELFF. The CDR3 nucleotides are TGTGCCAGCGGGGCATACACCGGGGAGCTGTTTTTT.

Written as DNA, the CDR3 is TGTGCCAGTACCAGGGGGGCTGGCAATCAGCCCCAGCATTTT. It encodes CASTRGAGNQPQHF. This sequence joins TRBV19 and TRBJ1-5; TRBD1 matches at 7 bases. Germline loops: CDR1 LNHDA, CDR2 SQIVND (reference sequence). The CDR3 is made up of 14 amino acids. The V gene end was trimmed by 7 bases and the J gene end by 2 bases; junction bases not matched to a gene: 5.

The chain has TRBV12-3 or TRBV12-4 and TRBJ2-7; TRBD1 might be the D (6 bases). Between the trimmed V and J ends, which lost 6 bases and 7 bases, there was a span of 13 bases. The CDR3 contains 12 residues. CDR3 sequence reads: CASSPPGEEQYF. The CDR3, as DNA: TGTGCCAGCAGCCCACCAGGGGAAGAGCAGTACTTC.

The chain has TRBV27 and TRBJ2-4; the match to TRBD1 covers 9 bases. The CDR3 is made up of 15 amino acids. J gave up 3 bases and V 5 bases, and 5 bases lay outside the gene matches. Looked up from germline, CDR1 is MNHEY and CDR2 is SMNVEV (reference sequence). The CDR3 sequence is CASSRGTGSKNIQYF. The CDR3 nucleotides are TGTGCCAGCAGTCGGGGGACAGGGAGCAAAAACATTCAGTACTTC.

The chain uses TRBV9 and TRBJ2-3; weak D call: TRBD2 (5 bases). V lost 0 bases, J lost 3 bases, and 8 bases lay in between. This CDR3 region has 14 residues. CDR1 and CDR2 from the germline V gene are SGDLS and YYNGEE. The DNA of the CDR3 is TGTGCCAGCAGCGTAGGATTAGCGACAGATACGCAGTATTTT. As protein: CASSVGLATDTQYF.

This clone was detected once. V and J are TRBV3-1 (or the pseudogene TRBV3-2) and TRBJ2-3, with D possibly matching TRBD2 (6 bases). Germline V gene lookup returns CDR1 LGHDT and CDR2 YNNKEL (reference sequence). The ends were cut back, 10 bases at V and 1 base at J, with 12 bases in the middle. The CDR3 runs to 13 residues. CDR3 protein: CATRDFRTDTQYF. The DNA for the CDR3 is TGTGCCACCAGGGACTTCCGCACAGATACGCAGTATTTT.

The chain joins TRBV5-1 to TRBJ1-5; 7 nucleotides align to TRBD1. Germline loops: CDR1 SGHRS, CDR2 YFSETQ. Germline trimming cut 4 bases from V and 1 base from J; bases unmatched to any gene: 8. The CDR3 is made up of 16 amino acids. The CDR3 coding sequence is TGCGCCAGCAGCCGAGGGGGCGAAGGGAGCAATCAGCCCCAGCATTTT. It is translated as CASSRGGEGSNQPQHF. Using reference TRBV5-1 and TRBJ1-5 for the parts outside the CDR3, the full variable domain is KAGVTQTPRYLIKTRGQQVTLSCSPISGHRSVSWYQQTPGQGLQFLFEYFSETQRNKGNFPGRFSGRQFSNSRSEMNVSTLELGDSALYLCASSRGGEGSNQPQHFGDGTRLSIL.